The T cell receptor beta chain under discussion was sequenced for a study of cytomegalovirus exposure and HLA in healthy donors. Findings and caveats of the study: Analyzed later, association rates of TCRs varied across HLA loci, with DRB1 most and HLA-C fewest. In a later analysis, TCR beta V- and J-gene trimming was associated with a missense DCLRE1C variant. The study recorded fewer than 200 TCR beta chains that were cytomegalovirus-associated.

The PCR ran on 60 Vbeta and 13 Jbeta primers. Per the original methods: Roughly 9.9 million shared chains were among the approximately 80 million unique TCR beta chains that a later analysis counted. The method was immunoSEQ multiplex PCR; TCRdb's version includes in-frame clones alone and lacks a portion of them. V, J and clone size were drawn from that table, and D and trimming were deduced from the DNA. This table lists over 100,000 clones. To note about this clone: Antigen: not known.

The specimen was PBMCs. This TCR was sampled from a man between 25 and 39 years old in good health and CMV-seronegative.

CDR3 loop: CASSRPTDRGTNYEQYF. The DNA for the CDR3 is TGTGCCAGCAGCAGGCCTACGGACAGGGGAACGAACTACGAGCAGTACTTC. This chain joins TRBV21-1 and TRBJ2-7; the table gives TRBD1 as D, unverified against the DNA. TRBV21-1 is described as a pseudogene. This CDR3 contains 17 residues.